The TCR beta chain described here comes from a study of T cell repertoires in cytomegalovirus infection. Across the whole study: Public TCR beta signatures indicated both CMV infection and matching HLA type. The study's findings and limits: Cumulative public TCR beta family frequency identified carriers of CMV plus the relevant HLA. HLA-C-restricted CMV clonotypes gave the most frequent clonotype in two of eight donors.

With 5 bases removed from V and 0 bases from J, the gap between germline ends came to 11 bases. This CDR3 region has 15 residues. Germline loops: CDR1 SEHNR, CDR2 FQNEAQ (reference sequence). As for this clonotype: Its matching antigen is unknown.

Each CDR3 protein is one row after TCRdb ran MiXCR on the reads. Among about 740,000 distinct CDR3 sequences listed, under 40% were seen once. V and J are TRBV7-9 and TRBJ1-5; D gene unclear. The specimen sequenced was PBMCs. The sequence came from a human donor in good health (CMV status not recorded). Some clones in this sample may be carry-over from other donors' samples. CDR3 residues: CASSLVGSSNQPQHF. Here the CDR3 DNA reads TGTGCCAGCAGCCTTGTCGGGTCTAGCAATCAGCCCCAGCATTTT.